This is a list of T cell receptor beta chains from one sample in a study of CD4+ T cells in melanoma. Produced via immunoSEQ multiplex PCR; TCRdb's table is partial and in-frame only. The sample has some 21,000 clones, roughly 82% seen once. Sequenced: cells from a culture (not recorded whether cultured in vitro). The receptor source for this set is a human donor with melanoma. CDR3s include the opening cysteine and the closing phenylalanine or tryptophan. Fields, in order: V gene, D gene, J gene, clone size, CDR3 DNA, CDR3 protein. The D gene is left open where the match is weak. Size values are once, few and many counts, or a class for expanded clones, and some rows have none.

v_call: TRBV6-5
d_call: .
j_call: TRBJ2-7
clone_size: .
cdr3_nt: TGTGCCAGCACGGTTGGGCCGCCATCCTACGAGCAGTACTTC
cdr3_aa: CASTVGPPSYEQYF

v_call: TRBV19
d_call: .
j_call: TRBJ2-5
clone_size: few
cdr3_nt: TGTGCCAGTAGCGGGGGCTCACCGACCCAGTACTTC
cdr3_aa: CASSGGSPTQYF

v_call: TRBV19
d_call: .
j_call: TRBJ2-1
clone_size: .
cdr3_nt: TGTGCCAGTAGAACGACAGACCCCTTGGATGAGCAGTTCTTC
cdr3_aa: CASRTTDPLDEQFF

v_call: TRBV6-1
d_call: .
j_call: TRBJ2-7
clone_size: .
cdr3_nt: TGTGCCAGCAGGAGACAGGCCTACGAGCAGTACTTC
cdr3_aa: CASRRQAYEQYF

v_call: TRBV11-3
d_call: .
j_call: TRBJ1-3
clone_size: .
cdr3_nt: TGTGCCAGCAGCAGAGGCCGGTTTCTGTATTTT
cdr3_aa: CASSRGRFLYF

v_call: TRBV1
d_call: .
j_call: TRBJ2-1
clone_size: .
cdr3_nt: TGCACCAGCAGCCAAGGGCGAGTAGTAAGCGGGGGGCCTGGGAACAATGAGCAGTTCTTC
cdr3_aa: CTSSQGRVVSGGPGNNEQFF

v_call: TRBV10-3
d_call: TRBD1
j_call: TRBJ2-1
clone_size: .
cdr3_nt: TGTGCCATCAGTGGACAGACAGGGGGCAATGAGCAGTTCTTC
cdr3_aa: CAISGQTGGNEQFF

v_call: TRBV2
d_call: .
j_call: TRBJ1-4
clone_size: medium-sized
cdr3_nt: TGTGCCAGCAGAGGAGGATGGGCCTCTGGAAAACTGTTTTTT
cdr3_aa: CASRGGWASGKLFF

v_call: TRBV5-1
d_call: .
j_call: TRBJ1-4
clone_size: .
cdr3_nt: TGCGCCAGCTCCCGGGCGGGTAATGAAAAACTGTTTTTT
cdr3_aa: CASSRAGNEKLFF

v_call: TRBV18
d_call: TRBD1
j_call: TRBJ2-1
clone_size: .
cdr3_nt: TGTGCCAGCTCACCAGGGACAGGGGGTCTTGAGCAGTTCTTC
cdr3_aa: CASSPGTGGLEQFF

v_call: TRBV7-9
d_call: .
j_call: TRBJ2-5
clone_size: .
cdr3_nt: TGTGCCAGCAGCTTAGGATGGTTGGGTCTCAAAGAGACCCAGTACTTC
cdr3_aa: CASSLGWLGLKETQYF

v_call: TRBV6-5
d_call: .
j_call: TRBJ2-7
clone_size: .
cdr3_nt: TGTGCCAGCAGTTCCCCCAGGACGGCGCCCTACGAGCAGTACTTC
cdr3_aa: CASSSPRTAPYEQYF

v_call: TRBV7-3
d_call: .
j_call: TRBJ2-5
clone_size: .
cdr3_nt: TGTGCCAGCAGCTTAACGGCTAGCTTGGTAGAGACCCAGTACTTC
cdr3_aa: CASSLTASLVETQYF

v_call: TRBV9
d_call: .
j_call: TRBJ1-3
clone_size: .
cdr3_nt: TGTGCCAGCAGCGTAGTCGGCGGTACCTCTGGAAACACCATATATTTT
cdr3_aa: CASSVVGGTSGNTIYF

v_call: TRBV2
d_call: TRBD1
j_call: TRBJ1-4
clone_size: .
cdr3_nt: TGTGCCAGCAGTCGTAGGGACAGCAATGAAAAACTGTTTTTT
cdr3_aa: CASSRRDSNEKLFF

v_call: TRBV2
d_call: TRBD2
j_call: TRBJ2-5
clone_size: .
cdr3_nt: TGTGCCAGCGCCCGGCAGCGGGGGGGCGAGACCCAGTACTTC
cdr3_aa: CASARQRGGETQYF

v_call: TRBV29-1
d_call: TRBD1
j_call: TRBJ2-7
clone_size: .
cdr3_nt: TGCAGCGTTGTGGGAGGACAGGGGGCCGACGAGCAGTACTTC
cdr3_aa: CSVVGGQGADEQYF

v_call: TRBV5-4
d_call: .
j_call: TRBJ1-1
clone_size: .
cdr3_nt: TGTGCCAGCAGCCCGAGGAACACTGAAGCTTTCTTT
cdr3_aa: CASSPRNTEAFF

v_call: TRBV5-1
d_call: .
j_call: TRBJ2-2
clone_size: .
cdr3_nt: TGCGCCAGCCGTCCCGATGGAACCGGGGAGCTGTTTTTT
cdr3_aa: CASRPDGTGELFF

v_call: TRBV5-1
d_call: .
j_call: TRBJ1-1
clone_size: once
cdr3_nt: TGCGCCAGCAGCCACCACATTGACAGGAATGAAGCTTTCTTT
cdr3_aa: CASSHHIDRNEAFF

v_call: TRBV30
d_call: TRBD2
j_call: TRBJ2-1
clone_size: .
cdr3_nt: TGTGCCTGGAGTGCTAGCGGGCCGATCAATGAGCAGTTCTTC
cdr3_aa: CAWSASGPINEQFF

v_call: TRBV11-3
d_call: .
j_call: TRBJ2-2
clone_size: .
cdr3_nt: TGTGCCAGCAGCCAATCCGGGACGGTCACCGGGGAGCTGTTTTTT
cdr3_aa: CASSQSGTVTGELFF

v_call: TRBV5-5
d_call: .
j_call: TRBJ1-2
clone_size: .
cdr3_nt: TGTGCCAGCAGCTCTCCGACAGGCTTGGAGGGCTACACCTTC
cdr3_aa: CASSSPTGLEGYTF

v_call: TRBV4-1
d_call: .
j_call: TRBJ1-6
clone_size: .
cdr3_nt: TGCGCCAGCAGCCAATCAGGATCACTCTCCTCACCCCTCCACTTT
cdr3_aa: CASSQSGSLSSPLHF

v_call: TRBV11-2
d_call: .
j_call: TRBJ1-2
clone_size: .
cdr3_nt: TGTGCCAGCAGCCTAACTGATAACTATGGCTACACCTTC
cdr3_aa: CASSLTDNYGYTF

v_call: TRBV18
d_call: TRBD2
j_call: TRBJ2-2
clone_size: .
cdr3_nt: TGTGCCAGCTCACCTAGCGGGGGCCTGAACACCGGGGAGCTGTTTTTT
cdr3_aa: CASSPSGGLNTGELFF

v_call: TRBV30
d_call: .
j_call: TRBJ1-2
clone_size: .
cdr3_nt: TGTGCCTGGAGTGTACAAGGCGCCAGCCTTAACTTC
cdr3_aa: CAWSVQGASLNF

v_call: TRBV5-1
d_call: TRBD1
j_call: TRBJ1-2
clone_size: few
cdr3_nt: TGCGCCAGCAGCTTGGGGGACAGGGCTGGCGGCTACACCTTC
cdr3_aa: CASSLGDRAGGYTF

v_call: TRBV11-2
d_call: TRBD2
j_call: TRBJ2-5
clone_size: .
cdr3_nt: TGTGCCAGCAGCTTAAGGGCGAGTAGCGGGGGGCAAGAGACCCAGTACTTC
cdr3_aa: CASSLRASSGGQETQYF

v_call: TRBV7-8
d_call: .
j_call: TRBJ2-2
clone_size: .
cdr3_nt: TGTGCCAGCAGCTTAGCCGGACGGACAGCCACCGGGGAGCTGTTTTTT
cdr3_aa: CASSLAGRTATGELFF

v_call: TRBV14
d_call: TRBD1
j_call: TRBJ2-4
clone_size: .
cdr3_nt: TGTGCCAGCAGTTCTCAGGGGGCGAGGAACATTCAGTACTTC
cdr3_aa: CASSSQGARNIQYF

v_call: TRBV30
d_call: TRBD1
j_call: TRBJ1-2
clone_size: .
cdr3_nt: TGTGCCTGGAGTGGTCGACAACAGGGGTGGGGTGGCTACACCTTC
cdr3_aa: CAWSGRQQGWGGYTF

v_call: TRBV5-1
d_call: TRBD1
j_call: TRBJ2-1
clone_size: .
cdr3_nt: TGCGCCAGCAGCTTGGACGGACAGGGGACGAATGAGCAGTTCTTC
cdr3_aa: CASSLDGQGTNEQFF

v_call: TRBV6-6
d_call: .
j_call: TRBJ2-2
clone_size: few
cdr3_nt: TGTGCCAGCAGTTACACTGTGACCGGGGAGCTGTTTTTT
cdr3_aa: CASSYTVTGELFF

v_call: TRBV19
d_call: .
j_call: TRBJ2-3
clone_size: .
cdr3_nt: TGTGCCAGTAGTCCCTCATACTTACAACGGGGAGATACGCAGTATTTT
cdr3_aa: CASSPSYLQRGDTQYF

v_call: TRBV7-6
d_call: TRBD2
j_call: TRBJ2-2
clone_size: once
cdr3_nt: TGTGCCAGCACCCGTAGCGGGGGGCTAAACACCGGGGAGCTGTTTTTT
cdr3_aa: CASTRSGGLNTGELFF

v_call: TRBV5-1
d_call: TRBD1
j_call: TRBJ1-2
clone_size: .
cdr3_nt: TGCGCCAGCAGCGAACCGGGACAGATTAGCTATGGCTACACCTTC
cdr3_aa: CASSEPGQISYGYTF

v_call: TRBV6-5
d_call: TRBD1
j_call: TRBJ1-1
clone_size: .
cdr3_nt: TGTGCCAGCAGGTACGGACAGGGGGCTTTCACTGAAGCTTTCTTT
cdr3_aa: CASRYGQGAFTEAFF

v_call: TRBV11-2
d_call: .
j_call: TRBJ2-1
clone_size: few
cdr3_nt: TGTGCCAGCAGCTCACTTGATGAGCAGTTCTTC
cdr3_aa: CASSSLDEQFF

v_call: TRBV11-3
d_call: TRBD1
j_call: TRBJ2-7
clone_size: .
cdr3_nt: TGTGCCAGCAGCCCGGGACAGGGATCCTACGAGCAGTACTTC
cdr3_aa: CASSPGQGSYEQYF

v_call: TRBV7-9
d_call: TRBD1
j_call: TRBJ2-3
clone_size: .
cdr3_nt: TGTGCCAGCAGCTCTGGACAGGGTCGGACAGATACGCAGTATTTT
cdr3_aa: CASSSGQGRTDTQYF

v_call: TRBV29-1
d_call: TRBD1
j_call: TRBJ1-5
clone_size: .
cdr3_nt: TGCAGCGTTTGGACAGGGGGGAATCAGCCCCAGCATTTT
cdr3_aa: CSVWTGGNQPQHF

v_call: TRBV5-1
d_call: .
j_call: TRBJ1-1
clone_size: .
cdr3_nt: TGCGCCAGCAGCTTAGGCCACTCCGTTGGCGAAGCTTTCTTT
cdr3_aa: CASSLGHSVGEAFF

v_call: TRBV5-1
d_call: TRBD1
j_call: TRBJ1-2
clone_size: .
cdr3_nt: TGCGCCAGCAGCTTTGGGGACAGGGGGCTGGCTAACTATGGCTACACCTTC
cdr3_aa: CASSFGDRGLANYGYTF

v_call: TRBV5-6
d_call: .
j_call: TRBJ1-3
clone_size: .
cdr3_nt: TGTGCCAGCAGTTTACACAGGATCGGAAACACCATATATTTT
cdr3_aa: CASSLHRIGNTIYF

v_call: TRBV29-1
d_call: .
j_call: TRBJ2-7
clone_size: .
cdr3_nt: TGCAGCGTTAAAGGCAGAAAGTCACCCTACGAGCAGTACTTC
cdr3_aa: CSVKGRKSPYEQYF

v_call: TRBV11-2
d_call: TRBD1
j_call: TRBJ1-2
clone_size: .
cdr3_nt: TGTGCCAGCAGCTCGCTATTCCGGGACAGTGAGGCCTATGGCTACACCTTC
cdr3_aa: CASSSLFRDSEAYGYTF

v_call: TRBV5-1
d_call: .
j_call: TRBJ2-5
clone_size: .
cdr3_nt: TGCGCCAGCAGCTTGGGGGGGGGCGGCGGACAAGAGACCCAGTACTTC
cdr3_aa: CASSLGGGGGQETQYF

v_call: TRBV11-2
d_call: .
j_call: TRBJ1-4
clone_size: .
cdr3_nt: TGTGCCAGCAGCTTACAGGGGATGGCGGAAAAACTGTTTTTT
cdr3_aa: CASSLQGMAEKLFF

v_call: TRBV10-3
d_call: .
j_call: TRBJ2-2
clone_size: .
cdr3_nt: TGTGCCATCAGTGGCGGGGGACACGGGGAGCTGTTTTTT
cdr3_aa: CAISGGGHGELFF

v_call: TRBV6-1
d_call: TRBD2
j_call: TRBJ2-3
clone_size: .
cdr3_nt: TGTGCCAGCAGCCTGCGGGGGGCGGTAGATACGCAGTATTTT
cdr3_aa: CASSLRGAVDTQYF

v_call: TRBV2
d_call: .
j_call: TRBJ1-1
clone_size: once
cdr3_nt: TGTGCCAGCATCTCGTTGAGAGAGGCTTTCTTT
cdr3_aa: CASISLREAFF

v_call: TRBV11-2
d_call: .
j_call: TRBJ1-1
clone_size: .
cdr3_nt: TGTGCCAGCAGCGGTAGCAGCCTGCTGAACACTGAAGCTTTCTTT
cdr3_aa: CASSGSSLLNTEAFF

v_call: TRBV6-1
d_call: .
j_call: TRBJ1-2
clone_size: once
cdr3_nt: TGTGCCAGCAGTGAAATCCTTTACACCTTC
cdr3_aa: CASSEILYTF

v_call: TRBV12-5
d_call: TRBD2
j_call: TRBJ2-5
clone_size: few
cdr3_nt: TGTGCTAGTGGTTCCCAGGGGCGGGGGGGTCAAGAGACCCAGTACTTC
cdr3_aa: CASGSQGRGGQETQYF

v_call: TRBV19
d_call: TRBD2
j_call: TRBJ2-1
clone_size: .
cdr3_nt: TGTGCCAGTAGGGCGGGACTACGCTCCAATGAGCAGTTCTTC
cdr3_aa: CASRAGLRSNEQFF

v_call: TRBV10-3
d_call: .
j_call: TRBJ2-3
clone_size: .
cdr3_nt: TGTGCCATCGTCGGGGAAATTGGGGATACGCAGTATTTT
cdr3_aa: CAIVGEIGDTQYF